Below are 30 T cell receptor beta chains sequenced from a single sample in a study of T cell changes during pregnancy in multiple sclerosis. Data came from immunoSEQ multiplex PCR; TCRdb stores just in-frame clones and leaves some out. The sample yields tens of thousands of clones, 85% to 95% seen once. This sample comprised peripheral blood, obtained in the first trimester of pregnancy. The receptors shown here come from a female donor in good health, enrolled as a control in a pregnancy study.

As DNA, the CDR3 is TGTGCCACCCACCCTAACAAAGGGGGCTATGGCTACACCTTC. Translation gives CATHPNKGGYGYTF. This sequence joins TRBV6-1 and TRBJ1-2; a weak D match, TRBD1 (6 bases). CDR1 is MNHNS, CDR2 SASEGT, per germline. The CDR3 has 14 amino acids. The ends were cut back, 10 bases at V and 4 bases at J, with 19 bases in the middle.

V is TRBV28 and J is TRBJ2-3; tentatively, D is TRBD1 (6 bases). Per the germline V gene, CDR1 is MDHEN and CDR2 is SYDVKM. The length of the CDR3 is 14 residues. Trimming left V 2 bases short and J 0 bases short, with 6 bases between. The DNA for the CDR3 is TGTGCCAGCAGTTTACAGGGGAGCACAGATACGCAGTATTTT. It codes for CASSLQGSTDTQYF.

The CDR3 coding sequence is TGTGCCAGCAGTGAGGACGTGGGAGGGCTAACTTCTGAAGCTTTCTTT. Translated, it gives CASSEDVGGLTSEAFF. The rearrangement joins TRBV6-1 to TRBJ1-1; D uncertain. The V end was cut by 3 bases, the J end by 6 bases, with 20 bases between. Germline values: CDR1 MNHNS, CDR2 SASEGT. The CDR3 loop spans 16 amino acids.

The rearrangement uses TRBV5-6 and TRBJ2-7, with D possibly matching TRBD2 (6 bases). V lost 0 bases, J lost 7 bases, and 14 bases lay in between. This CDR3 spans 14 amino acids. Germline V gene sequence: CDR1 SGHDT, CDR2 YYEEEE. CDR3 nucleotides: TGTGCCAGCAGCTTGGATGGAGGGCCGGAGGAGCAGTACTTC. Protein sequence: CASSLDGGPEEQYF.

V usage is TRBV5-1 and J usage is TRBJ2-3; TRBD2 matches at 15 bases. The V gene end was trimmed by 2 bases and the J gene end by 4 bases; junction bases not matched to a gene: 2. This CDR3 contains 16 residues. The germline gives CDR1 SGHRS, CDR2 YFSETQ. The DNA of the CDR3 is TGCGCCAGCAGCTTTTGGACTAGCGGGGGGGCAGATACGCAGTATTTT. The encoded protein is CASSFWTSGGADTQYF.

This chain connects TRBV6-5 to TRBJ1-1, with a weak D call TRBD1 (5 bases). Trimming took 6 bases from V and 1 from J, leaving 9 bases between them. The CDR3 loop spans 13 amino acids. Germline V gives CDR1 MNHEY, CDR2 SVGAGI. The CDR3 DNA reads TGTGCCAGCAGCCAACAGGCGAACACTGAAGCTTTCTTT. As protein: CASSQQANTEAFF.

The chain recombines TRBV7-9 with TRBJ2-5; maybe TRBD2 (7 bases). V lost 1 base and J 5 bases, leaving 11 bases between the germline ends. Germline V gene lookup returns CDR1 SEHNR and CDR2 FQNEAQ (reference sequence). This CDR3 has 14 residues. The CDR3 is CASSLGGGAETQYF. In DNA, the CDR3 is TGTGCCAGCAGCTTAGGGGGGGGCGCCGAGACCCAGTACTTC.

This rearrangement joins TRBV7-8 to TRBJ2-7; 8 bases match TRBD1. CDR3 length: 17 amino acids. In germline, CDR1 is SGHVS, CDR2 FQNEAQ. Trimming cost V 4 bases and J 1 base; bases outside gene matches: 12. DNA for the CDR3: TGTGCCAGCAGCTCGACAGGGGAGATAACGGGTTCCTACGAGCAGTACTTC. Protein: CASSSTGEITGSYEQYF.

This chain connects TRBV7-2 to TRBJ1-6; D is uncertain. The CDR3 runs to 15 residues. Germline loops: CDR1 SGHTA, CDR2 FQGNSA. Trimming removed 6 bases from V and 0 bases from J, with 9 bases in between. The CDR3 loop reads CASRSGDSYNSPLHF. The DNA of the CDR3 is TGTGCCAGCAGGTCCGGGGACTCCTATAATTCACCCCTCCACTTT.

The V and J genes are TRBV27 and TRBJ1-1; 8 positions agree with TRBD1. The CDR3 runs 14 residues. The V and J ends lost 6 bases and 0 bases, in that order; junction bases with no gene match: 3. CDR1 and CDR2 (germline): MNHEY, SMNVEV (reference sequence). CDR3 bases: TGTGCCAGCAGCCGGGACAGGATGAACACTGAAGCTTTCTTT. It is translated as CASSRDRMNTEAFF.

The chain couples TRBV4-2 to TRBJ2-7, with D perhaps matching TRBD2 (6 bases). Trimming took off 0 bases at V and 0 bases at J, with 18 bases between the two ends. CDR3 length: 18 residues. Germline values: CDR1 LGHNA, CDR2 YNFKEQ. This chain's CDR3 is CASSQDRGGRDPSYEQYF. CDR3 coding DNA: TGTGCCAGCAGCCAAGATCGGGGAGGCAGGGACCCCTCCTACGAGCAGTACTTC.

The chain has TRBV7-8 and TRBJ1-2; D is undetermined. Germline V gene sequence: CDR1 SGHVS, CDR2 FQNEAQ. V lost 5 bases and J 0 bases, leaving 16 bases between the germline ends. CDR3 length: 16 amino acids. This chain's CDR3 is CASSPRVPGSNYGYTF. The CDR3 nucleotides are TGTGCCAGCAGCCCCCGGGTCCCGGGATCTAACTATGGCTACACCTTC.

This chain links TRBV5-1 with TRBJ2-3; TRBD2 is a possible D gene (6 bases). V was clipped by 4 bases and J by 4 bases, with 13 bases between them. Germline assignment: CDR1 SGHRS and CDR2 YFSETQ. This CDR3 region has 14 residues. The CDR3 sequence: CASSPMGGADTQYF. The CDR3 region has the DNA TGCGCCAGCAGCCCCATGGGGGGTGCAGATACGCAGTATTTT.

The chain is built from TRBV4-3 and TRBJ2-2; maybe TRBD2 (6 bases). Trimming left V 1 base short and J 4 bases short, with 13 bases between. CDR3 length equals 16 residues. Germline V gene data show CDR1 as LGHNA and CDR2 as YSLEER. The CDR3 DNA is TGCGCCAGCAGCCAAGCCCTGGACGGGGGCACCGGGGAGCTGTTTTTT. Encoded protein: CASSQALDGGTGELFF.

The J gene is TRBJ1-1, the V gene TRBV2, with 7 bases aligning to TRBD1. CDR1 and CDR2 from the germline V gene are SNHLY and FYNNEI. The length of the CDR3 is 11 residues. The ends lost 5 bases at V and 8 bases at J; junction bases unmatched: 2. In nucleotides, the CDR3 is TGTGCCAGCAGTTCCAGGGGGGAAGCTTTCTTT. It encodes CASSSRGEAFF. The whole variable domain, remainder taken from reference TRBV2 and TRBJ1-1, is EPEVTQTPSHQVTQMGQEVILRCVPISNHLYFYWYRQILGQKVEFLVSFYNNEISEKSEIFDDQFSVERPDGSNFTLKIRSTKLEDSAMYFCASSSRGEAFFGQGTRLTVV.

J is TRBJ2-2 and V is TRBV6-4; 8 positions agree with TRBD1. The CDR3 covers 15 residues. V dropped 5 bases and J dropped 5; count of bases not matched to a gene: 7. The germline gives CDR1 MRHNA, CDR2 SNTAGT. The CDR3 reads CASSKGQDGTGELFF. The CDR3 bases are TGTGCCAGCAGTAAGGGACAGGACGGGACCGGGGAGCTGTTTTTT.

The rearrangement joins TRBV14 to TRBJ1-2, with 8 bases aligning to TRBD1. V shed 5 bases and J 7 bases; nucleotides not matched to a gene: 9. This CDR3 has 14 amino acids. Germline-derived CDR1 and CDR2 are SGHDN and FVKESK. The DNA of the CDR3 is TGTGCCAGCAGCAAGACCCGGACAGGGTTTGGCTACACCTTC. Amino acid sequence: CASSKTRTGFGYTF.

The V and J genes are TRBV19 and TRBJ1-5; 8 nucleotides match TRBD1. This CDR3 region has 17 residues. Germline trimming cut 2 bases from V and 2 bases from J; bases unmatched to any gene: 8. Germline CDR1 LNHDA, CDR2 SQIVND (reference sequence). CDR3 protein: CASSISAPGQGNQPQHF. The CDR3 coding sequence is TGTGCCAGTAGTATATCCGCCCCGGGACAGGGCAATCAGCCCCAGCATTTT.

V is TRBV10-3 and J is TRBJ1-5; 7 bases are a match to TRBD1. The CDR3 is made up of 14 amino acids. Trimming at V came to 10 bases and at J to 6 bases, leaving 12 bases not matched to a gene. The germline V gene encodes CDR1 ENHRY and CDR2 SYGVKD. CDR3 protein: CATRSGQQGQPQHF. The CDR3 bases are TGTGCCACGCGGTCGGGACAGCAGGGTCAGCCCCAGCATTTT.

Concerning this clone itself: At one of its ends the junction is not consistent with the germline gene, which may arise from a read error. The V call is TRBV5-6, the J call TRBJ1-4; D is ambiguous. From germline, CDR1 is SGHDT and CDR2 YYEEEE. CDR3 length: 14 residues. The CDR3 sequence is CASSLGGINEKVFF. The CDR3 DNA sequence: TGTGCCAGCAGCTTGGGAGGGATCAATGAAAAAGTGTTTTTT.

The chain joins TRBV14 to TRBJ2-1; 8 bases agree with TRBD2. Germline V gene lookup returns CDR1 SGHDN and CDR2 FVKESK. Trimming at V came to 1 base and at J to 3 bases, leaving 14 bases not matched to a gene. This CDR3 is built from 19 residues. The CDR3 reads CASSQASYRSGKNYNEQFF. The CDR3 region has the DNA TGTGCCAGCAGCCAAGCAAGCTACCGTAGCGGGAAAAACTACAATGAGCAGTTCTTC.

This rearrangement joins TRBV4-1 to TRBJ2-5; 11 bases match TRBD2. The CDR3 has 17 amino acids. CDR1 is MGHRA and CDR2 is YSYEKL in the germline V gene. J was trimmed by 5 bases and V by 1 base; bases with no gene match: 9. CDR3 sequence: CASSQVHIAGGQETQYF. Written as DNA, the CDR3 is TGCGCCAGCAGCCAAGTTCATATAGCGGGGGGGCAGGAGACCCAGTACTTC.

The chain recombines TRBV15 with TRBJ1-5; TRBD1 agrees at 10 bases. After removal of 0 bases from V and 2 bases from J, the junction contained 7 bases not matched to a gene. This CDR3 region has 18 residues. Germline assignment: CDR1 LNHNV and CDR2 YYDKDF (reference sequence). CDR3 sequence: CATSRDRAGQGRNQPQHF. In DNA form, the CDR3 reads TGTGCCACCAGCAGAGATCGGGCGGGACAGGGGCGCAATCAGCCCCAGCATTTT.

The V and J genes are TRBV7-2 and TRBJ2-1; a weak D match, TRBD2 (7 bases). CDR3 length equals 17 residues. V was trimmed by 1 base and J by 7 bases, leaving 20 bases between them. The germline V gene has CDR1 SGHTA and CDR2 FQGNSA. CDR3: CASSLVAGEGRRNEQFF. CDR3 nucleotides: TGTGCCAGCAGCTTAGTGGCAGGGGAGGGACGGAGGAATGAGCAGTTCTTC.

CDR3 coding DNA: TGTGCCAGCTCACGCACGACAGGGAGTGGAGAGACCCAGTACTTC. Its translation is CASSRTTGSGETQYF. This chain joins TRBV18 and TRBJ2-5; 7 bases match TRBD1. The trim removed 4 bases at V and 4 bases at J, leaving 9 bases unmatched. The germline gives CDR1 KGHSH, CDR2 LQKENI. CDR3 length equals 15 residues.

The count of this clone is one. This chain connects TRBV6-5 to TRBJ1-4; 8 bases fit TRBD1. Losses at the gene ends were 6 bases for V and 5 bases for J; bases not matched to a gene: 5. Germline assignment: CDR1 MNHEY and CDR2 SVGAGI. This CDR3 has 14 amino acids. CDR3: CASSRDRKNEKLFF. The DNA of the CDR3 is TGTGCCAGCAGCCGGGACAGGAAAAATGAAAAACTGTTTTTT.

The chain links TRBV2 to TRBJ2-2; D possibly corresponds to TRBD1 (5 bases). The CDR3 covers 14 residues. Trimming shortened V by 4 bases and J by 1 base, and 7 bases separated the two germline ends. Per the germline V gene, CDR1 is SNHLY and CDR2 is FYNNEI. The CDR3 nucleotides are TGTGCCAGCAGTGCCAGGGAGAACACCGGGGAGCTGTTTTTT. It yields the protein CASSARENTGELFF.

The chain has TRBV7-6 and TRBJ1-1; tentatively, D is TRBD1 (5 bases). Trimming left V 1 base short and J 0 bases short, with 12 bases between. This CDR3 is built from 16 residues. Germline CDR1 SGHVS, CDR2 FNYEAQ. CDR3 sequence reads: CASSLGPGLMNTEAFF. In DNA, the CDR3 is TGTGCCAGCAGCTTAGGTCCAGGGCTTATGAACACTGAAGCTTTCTTT. The whole variable domain, remainder taken from reference TRBV7-6 and TRBJ1-1, is GAGVSQSPRYKVTKRGQDVALRCDPISGHVSLYWYRQALGQGPEFLTYFNYEAQQDKSGLPNDRFSAERPEGSISTLTIQRTEQRDSAMYRCASSLGPGLMNTEAFFGQGTRLTVV.

The genes are TRBV15 and TRBJ2-6; D possibly corresponds to TRBD2 (5 bases). Looked up from germline, CDR1 is LNHNV and CDR2 is YYDKDF (reference sequence). V was cut by 5 bases and J by 0 bases, with 17 bases left in between. This CDR3 has 18 amino acids. CDR3 sequence reads: CATSSHPSGLSGANVLTF. CDR3 sequence (DNA): TGTGCCACCAGCTCTCACCCATCTGGACTCTCTGGGGCCAACGTCCTGACTTTC. Full variable domain (remainder filled in from reference TRBV15 and TRBJ2-6): DAMVIQNPRYQVTQFGKPVTLSCSQTLNHNVMYWYQQKSSQAPKLLFHYYDKDFNNEADTPDNFQSRRPNTSFCFLDIRSPGLGDTAMYLCATSSHPSGLSGANVLTFGAGSRLTVL.

The rearrangement links TRBV30 to TRBJ2-7; 11 nucleotides match TRBD1. The CDR3 consists of 14 residues. Germline-derived CDR1 and CDR2 are GTSNPN and SVGIG (reference sequence). The trim removed 3 bases at V and 4 bases at J, leaving 5 bases unmatched. The CDR3 DNA follows: TGTGCCTGGAGCACCGGGACAGGGGGGTACGAGCAGTACTTC. Amino acid sequence: CAWSTGTGGYEQYF.